The TCR beta chain under discussion was sequenced for a study of cytomegalovirus exposure and HLA in healthy donors. For the study at large: A prior analysis found about 120 million unique TCR beta sequences from around 190 million T cells. There were about 85 million unique TCRs (from HLA-typed donors) in an early data release. Whole-study results and caveats: Reported performance of the classifier showed diagnosis of cytomegalovirus status with high specificity and sensitivity. In an earlier analysis, productive rearrangement rates for most beta V segments clustered near 87% or 30%.

Primers included in the PCR were 60 Vbeta and 13 Jbeta primers. Using immunoSEQ multiplex PCR, the repertoire was profiled, and TCRdb retains in-frame clones only, with some absent. Seen in this sample are approximately 190,000 clones; the ten most common clones hold less than 6.5%. Of note for this clone: The antigen remains unidentified.

The sample comprised PBMCs. The TCR comes from a young man in good health and CMV-seronegative.

The CDR3 coding sequence is TGTGCCAGCAGTTTGGATTACGAGCGGGAGGGCCCACTTGGGTTCTTC. As protein: CASSLDYEREGPLGFF. This chain uses TRBV28 with TRBJ2-1; 10 bases match TRBD2. V lost 3 bases and J lost 15; bases outside the gene matches: 17. In germline, CDR1 is MDHEN, CDR2 SYDVKM. This CDR3 spans 16 amino acids.